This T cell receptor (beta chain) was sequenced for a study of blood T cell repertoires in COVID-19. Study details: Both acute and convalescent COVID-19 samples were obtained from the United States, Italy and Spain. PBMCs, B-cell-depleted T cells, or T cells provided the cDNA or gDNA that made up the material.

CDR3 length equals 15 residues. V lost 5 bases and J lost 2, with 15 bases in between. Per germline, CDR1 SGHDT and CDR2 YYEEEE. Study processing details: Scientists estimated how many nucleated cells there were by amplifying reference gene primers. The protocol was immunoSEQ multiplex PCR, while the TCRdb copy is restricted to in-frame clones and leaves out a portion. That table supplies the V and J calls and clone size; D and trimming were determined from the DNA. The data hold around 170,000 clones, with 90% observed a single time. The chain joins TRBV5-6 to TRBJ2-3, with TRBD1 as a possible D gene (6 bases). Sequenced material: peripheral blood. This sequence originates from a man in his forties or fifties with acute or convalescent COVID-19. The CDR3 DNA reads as TGTGCCAGCAGACTACAGGGTCCCCTCACAGATACGCAGTATTTT. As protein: CASRLQGPLTDTQYF.